Listed below are T cell receptor beta chains from one sample, sequenced in a study of blood T cell repertoires in COVID-19. The assay was immunoSEQ multiplex PCR, and TCRdb's table has in-frame clones only and misses some. Counted here are roughly 82,000 clones, roughly 91% occurring once; the ten biggest clones make up 1%. Sequencing was performed on peripheral blood. Source of these receptors: a woman aged 45 to 65 in a cohort sampled during active COVID-19. Each CDR3 is given with its conserved first and last residue. A D gene is named only where the DNA matches it firmly. Size is stated for part of the rows, as once, few or many counts, or as a class when the clone is expanded.

clone_size: NA
v_call: TRBV27
cdr3_length: 14
d_call: TRBD1
j_call: TRBJ2-7
cdr3_nt: TGTGCCAGCAGTTACGGGACAGGGTGGTACGAGCAGTACTTC
cdr3_aa: CASSYGTGWYEQYF

clone_size: NA
v_call: TRBV30
cdr3_length: 13
d_call: NA
j_call: TRBJ1-1
cdr3_nt: TGTGCCTGGAGTGAGCAGGGGCCAGATGAAGCTTTCTTT
cdr3_aa: CAWSEQGPDEAFF

clone_size: NA
v_call: TRBV4-1
cdr3_length: 20
d_call: TRBD2
j_call: TRBJ2-3
cdr3_nt: TGCGCCAGCAGCCAAGAAGGTCGGCTAGCGGGAAGAGCGGAGACAGATACGCAGTATTTT
cdr3_aa: CASSQEGRLAGRAETDTQYF

clone_size: NA
v_call: TRBV7-8
cdr3_length: 13
d_call: TRBD1
j_call: TRBJ1-4
cdr3_nt: TGTGCCAGCAGCGTAGACAGGGGCAGGGAACTGTTTTTT
cdr3_aa: CASSVDRGRELFF

clone_size: NA
v_call: TRBV7-9
cdr3_length: 14
d_call: NA
j_call: TRBJ1-5
cdr3_nt: TGTGCCAGCAGCCTAACAGAAAGCAATCAGCCCCAGCATTTT
cdr3_aa: CASSLTESNQPQHF

clone_size: NA
v_call: TRBV6-5
cdr3_length: 15
d_call: TRBD2
j_call: TRBJ2-3
cdr3_nt: TGTGCCAGCAGACCCCTAGCGGGGCACACAGATACGCAGTATTTT
cdr3_aa: CASRPLAGHTDTQYF

clone_size: NA
v_call: TRBV18
cdr3_length: 14
d_call: NA
j_call: TRBJ1-5
cdr3_nt: TGTGCCAGCTCACAAATTCTTAGCAATCAGCCCCAGCATTTT
cdr3_aa: CASSQILSNQPQHF

clone_size: NA
v_call: TRBV10-2
cdr3_length: 16
d_call: TRBD2
j_call: TRBJ2-7
cdr3_nt: TGCGCCAGCAGTGAGCGGGCTAGCGGGGAGTACTACGAGCAGTACTTC
cdr3_aa: CASSERASGEYYEQYF

clone_size: NA
v_call: TRBV28
cdr3_length: 13
d_call: TRBD2
j_call: TRBJ2-2
cdr3_nt: TGTGCCAGCATTCCGGGAGGTGGAAGGGAGCTGTTTTTT
cdr3_aa: CASIPGGGRELFF

clone_size: NA
v_call: TRBV10-3
cdr3_length: 14
d_call: NA
j_call: TRBJ1-1
cdr3_nt: TGTGCCATCAGTGAGTCGACGGGAAACACTGAAGCTTTCTTT
cdr3_aa: CAISESTGNTEAFF

clone_size: NA
v_call: TRBV7-9
cdr3_length: 14
d_call: TRBD1
j_call: TRBJ1-1
cdr3_nt: TGTGCCAGCAGGTCAACAGGGGGGTACACTGAAGCTTTCTTT
cdr3_aa: CASRSTGGYTEAFF

clone_size: NA
v_call: TRBV11-2
cdr3_length: 17
d_call: NA
j_call: TRBJ2-1
cdr3_nt: TGTGCCAGCAGCTTAGCGGGGGCTAGCGGATCCTACAATGAGCAGTTCTTC
cdr3_aa: CASSLAGASGSYNEQFF

clone_size: NA
v_call: TRBV30
cdr3_length: 15
d_call: NA
j_call: TRBJ2-3
cdr3_nt: TGTGCCTGGTGCCCGTCCCCTACAGGGCTGAATAAGCAGTATTTT
cdr3_aa: CAWCPSPTGLNKQYF

clone_size: NA
v_call: TRBV9
cdr3_length: 13
d_call: NA
j_call: TRBJ1-1
cdr3_nt: TGTGCCAGCAGCCCTCGAGGAGCAGGAGGAGCTTTCTTT
cdr3_aa: CASSPRGAGGAFF

clone_size: NA
v_call: TRBV5-6
cdr3_length: 14
d_call: NA
j_call: TRBJ2-1
cdr3_nt: TGTGCCAGCAGTGACAGTATGATCTACAATGAGCAGTTCTTC
cdr3_aa: CASSDSMIYNEQFF

clone_size: NA
v_call: TRBV24-1
cdr3_length: 16
d_call: NA
j_call: TRBJ1-2
cdr3_nt: TGTGCCACCAGTGGCAAGGGGACGGACAGCCTATATGGCTACACCTTC
cdr3_aa: CATSGKGTDSLYGYTF

clone_size: NA
v_call: TRBV7-6
cdr3_length: 15
d_call: TRBD1
j_call: TRBJ1-6
cdr3_nt: TGTGCCAGCAGCTCCCGGGACAGCATTCATTCACCCCTCCACTTT
cdr3_aa: CASSSRDSIHSPLHF

clone_size: NA
v_call: TRBV10-2
cdr3_length: 15
d_call: TRBD2
j_call: TRBJ2-2
cdr3_nt: TGCGCCAGCTTGGGAGGGATAGCGAACACCGGGGAGCTGTTTTTT
cdr3_aa: CASLGGIANTGELFF

clone_size: NA
v_call: TRBV28
cdr3_length: 13
d_call: NA
j_call: TRBJ1-1
cdr3_nt: TGTGCCAGCAGGTTTGGGGCAAACACTGAAGCTTTCTTT
cdr3_aa: CASRFGANTEAFF

clone_size: NA
v_call: TRBV27
cdr3_length: 13
d_call: NA
j_call: TRBJ1-5
cdr3_nt: TGTGCCAGCAAAGGGGGTAGCAATCAGCCCCAGCATTTT
cdr3_aa: CASKGGSNQPQHF

clone_size: NA
v_call: TRBV18
cdr3_length: 14
d_call: NA
j_call: TRBJ1-2
cdr3_nt: TGTGCCAGCTCACCACCGATACAGAACTATGGCTACACCTTC
cdr3_aa: CASSPPIQNYGYTF

clone_size: NA
v_call: TRBV5-1
cdr3_length: 12
d_call: TRBD2
j_call: TRBJ2-1
cdr3_nt: TGCGCCAGCAGTCGCCCGGGGGGTGAGCAGTTCTTC
cdr3_aa: CASSRPGGEQFF

clone_size: NA
v_call: TRBV6-6
cdr3_length: 12
d_call: NA
j_call: TRBJ2-1
cdr3_nt: TGTGCCAGCAGTTACCCCGACAGGGAGCAGTTCTTC
cdr3_aa: CASSYPDREQFF

clone_size: NA
v_call: TRBV30
cdr3_length: 16
d_call: NA
j_call: TRBJ2-3
cdr3_nt: TGTGCCTGGAGTGTATGGAGTAATGCACAGGTAGATACGCAGTATTTT
cdr3_aa: CAWSVWSNAQVDTQYF

clone_size: NA
v_call: TRBV27
cdr3_length: 13
d_call: NA
j_call: TRBJ2-3
cdr3_nt: TGTGCCAGCAGTTTGAGGTCGTTGGATACGCAGTATTTT
cdr3_aa: CASSLRSLDTQYF

clone_size: NA
v_call: TRBV5-1
cdr3_length: 15
d_call: TRBD2
j_call: TRBJ2-1
cdr3_nt: TGCGCCAGCAGCTCGGGAGGCGGGGGATTTAATGAGCAGTTCTTC
cdr3_aa: CASSSGGGGFNEQFF

clone_size: NA
v_call: TRBV7-6
cdr3_length: 14
d_call: TRBD2
j_call: TRBJ2-1
cdr3_nt: TGTGCCAGCAGCTTACGGCTAGCGGGATATGAGCAGTTCTTC
cdr3_aa: CASSLRLAGYEQFF

clone_size: NA
v_call: TRBV28
cdr3_length: 12
d_call: NA
j_call: TRBJ1-6
cdr3_nt: TGTGCCAGCAGTCCAGGGTATTCACCCCTCCACTTT
cdr3_aa: CASSPGYSPLHF

clone_size: NA
v_call: TRBV28
cdr3_length: 14
d_call: TRBD1
j_call: TRBJ1-1
cdr3_nt: TGTGCCAGCAGTTACGATACAGGGGGCACTGAAGCTTTCTTT
cdr3_aa: CASSYDTGGTEAFF

clone_size: NA
v_call: TRBV5-1
cdr3_length: 18
d_call: TRBD1
j_call: TRBJ1-1
cdr3_nt: TGCGCCAGCAGCGAGGTACCGGGACAGGGGGCGCAAGGGACTGAAGCTTTCTTT
cdr3_aa: CASSEVPGQGAQGTEAFF

clone_size: NA
v_call: TRBV7-3
cdr3_length: 16
d_call: NA
j_call: TRBJ2-3
cdr3_nt: TGTGCCAGCAGCCGGGACGGGACACGAAACACAGATACGCAGTATTTT
cdr3_aa: CASSRDGTRNTDTQYF

clone_size: NA
v_call: TRBV30
cdr3_length: 14
d_call: TRBD1
j_call: TRBJ1-3
cdr3_nt: TGTGCCTGGAGTCCCGGGACAGATGGAAACACCATATATTTT
cdr3_aa: CAWSPGTDGNTIYF

clone_size: NA
v_call: TRBV5-4
cdr3_length: 13
d_call: TRBD2
j_call: TRBJ2-4
cdr3_nt: TGTGCCAGCAGCTTGGGGAGGGAGGGCATTCAGTACTTC
cdr3_aa: CASSLGREGIQYF

clone_size: NA
v_call: TRBV5-1
cdr3_length: 13
d_call: TRBD1
j_call: TRBJ1-2
cdr3_nt: TGCGCCAGCAGCTTGGGGTCAGGGGGTGGCTACACCTTC
cdr3_aa: CASSLGSGGGYTF

clone_size: once
v_call: TRBV11-2
cdr3_length: 16
d_call: TRBD2
j_call: TRBJ2-1
cdr3_nt: TGTGCCAGCAGCTGGCGGGGGACTAACTCCTACAATGAGCAGTTCTTC
cdr3_aa: CASSWRGTNSYNEQFF

clone_size: NA
v_call: TRBV11-2
cdr3_length: 15
d_call: TRBD1
j_call: TRBJ1-6
cdr3_nt: TGTGCCAGCAGTAGGGACAGCTCCTATAATTCACCCCTCCACTTT
cdr3_aa: CASSRDSSYNSPLHF

clone_size: NA
v_call: TRBV28
cdr3_length: 15
d_call: NA
j_call: TRBJ2-2
cdr3_nt: TGTGCCAGCAGTTCGGCCGGAGGTAACACCGGGGAGCTGTTTTTT
cdr3_aa: CASSSAGGNTGELFF

clone_size: NA
v_call: TRBV6-6
cdr3_length: 14
d_call: NA
j_call: TRBJ2-7
cdr3_nt: TGTGCCAGCAGTTACGGCGGACAAAGCTACGAGCAGTACTTC
cdr3_aa: CASSYGGQSYEQYF

clone_size: NA
v_call: TRBV28
cdr3_length: 16
d_call: TRBD1
j_call: TRBJ1-1
cdr3_nt: TGTGCCAGCAGTCACCGCCCAAGGGGGCATGGAACTGAAGCTTTCTTT
cdr3_aa: CASSHRPRGHGTEAFF

clone_size: NA
v_call: TRBV30
cdr3_length: 15
d_call: NA
j_call: TRBJ1-5
cdr3_nt: TGTGCCTGGACTGAATACGGGGTTAGCAATCAGCCCCAGCATTTT
cdr3_aa: CAWTEYGVSNQPQHF

clone_size: NA
v_call: TRBV5-4
cdr3_length: 15
d_call: TRBD1
j_call: TRBJ2-2
cdr3_nt: TGTGCCAGCAGGCTAGGACAGGGAAAGGCCGGGGAGCTGTTTTTT
cdr3_aa: CASRLGQGKAGELFF

clone_size: NA
v_call: TRBV30
cdr3_length: 15
d_call: TRBD2
j_call: TRBJ2-1
cdr3_nt: TGTGCCTGGAGTCCCCGGACTAGTCTGGAGAATGAGCAGTTCTTC
cdr3_aa: CAWSPRTSLENEQFF